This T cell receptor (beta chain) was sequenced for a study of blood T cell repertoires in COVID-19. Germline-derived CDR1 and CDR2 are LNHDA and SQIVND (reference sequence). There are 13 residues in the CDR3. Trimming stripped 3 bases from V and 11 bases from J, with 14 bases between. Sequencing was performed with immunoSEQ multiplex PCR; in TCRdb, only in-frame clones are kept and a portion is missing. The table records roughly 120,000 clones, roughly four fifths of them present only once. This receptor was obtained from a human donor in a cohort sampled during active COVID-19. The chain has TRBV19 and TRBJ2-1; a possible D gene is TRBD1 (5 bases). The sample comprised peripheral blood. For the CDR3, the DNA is TGTGCCAGTAGTATTAGCAGGGAAATCCAGCAGTTCTTC. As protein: CASSISREIQQFF.